The 19 T cell receptor beta chains below were found in one sample sequenced in a study of beta chain features in type 1 diabetes. Study-level findings and limits: There was a moderate but significant shortening of TCRB CDR3s in all four CD4+ subsets of Type 1 diabetes patients.

cDNA synthesis used the whole RNA isolate, giving expressed TCRB sequences. TCRdb keeps only in-frame clones here, not all; method: immunoSEQ multiplex PCR. The sample shows about 700,000 clones, roughly 12% of them seen only once. These TCRs are of unknown antigen specificity. What was sequenced was naive CD4+ T cells from blood. All receptors derive from a man aged 18 to 30 with type 1 diabetes.

The chain joins TRBV19 to TRBJ2-1; 7 bases fit TRBD1. With V trimmed by 2 bases and J by 10 bases, 5 bases remained unmatched. CDR3 size: 13 residues. CDR1 is LNHDA and CDR2 is SQIVND in the germline V gene (reference sequence). CDR3 DNA sequence: TGTGCCAGTAGTATATATGTAGGGGGCGAGCAGTTCTTC. Its protein is CASSIYVGGEQFF.

This clone was seen only a few times. The V and J genes are TRBV5-6 and TRBJ1-2; 8 bases align to TRBD1. Trimming removed 4 bases from V and 5 bases from J; junction bases left unmatched: 4. The CDR3 loop spans 13 amino acids. CDR1 and CDR2 from the germline V gene are SGHDT and YYEEEE. The CDR3 sequence is CASSPGTGYGYTF. The DNA of the CDR3 is TGTGCCAGCAGCCCTGGGACAGGATATGGCTACACCTTC.

This clone was seen a few times. This sequence joins TRBV5-4 and TRBJ2-1, with D perhaps matching TRBD2 (6 bases). The CDR3 sequence is 15 residues long. V shed 0 bases and J shed 7 bases, with 14 bases lying between them. From germline, CDR1 is SGHNT and CDR2 YYREEE (reference sequence). This CDR3 reads CASSLVPGEGNEQFF. For the CDR3, the DNA is TGTGCCAGCAGCTTGGTCCCGGGAGAGGGGAATGAGCAGTTCTTC.

This clone was seen more than once but under ten times. J is TRBJ1-2 and V is TRBV7-6, with D maybe TRBD1 (5 bases). This CDR3 comprises 16 residues. Germline V gene data show CDR1 as SGHVS and CDR2 as FNYEAQ. The germline V and J ends were trimmed by 1 base and 7 bases, with 19 bases remaining between them. The CDR3 DNA follows: TGTGCCAGCAGCTTAGGGGGCGTCCCTAGTGAAAGTGGCTACACCTTC. Its protein is CASSLGGVPSESGYTF.

This clone was counted a few times. The V call is TRBV7-6, the J call TRBJ2-1, with TRBD1 matching 8 bases. The CDR3 contains 16 residues. Germline CDR1 is SGHVS and CDR2 is FNYEAQ. Trimming removed 5 bases from V and 0 bases from J; junction bases left unmatched: 6. Here the CDR3 reads CASSPQGASSYNEQFF. Here the CDR3 DNA reads TGTGCCAGCAGCCCCCAGGGGGCAAGCTCCTACAATGAGCAGTTCTTC. Full variable domain (remainder filled in from reference TRBV7-6 and TRBJ2-1): GAGVSQSPRYKVTKRGQDVALRCDPISGHVSLYWYRQALGQGPEFLTYFNYEAQQDKSGLPNDRFSAERPEGSISTLTIQRTEQRDSAMYRCASSPQGASSYNEQFFGPGTRLTVL.

This clone was seen only a few times. The chain employs TRBV30 and TRBJ1-1; 9 bases map to TRBD1. The trim removed 3 bases at V and 6 bases at J, leaving 5 bases unmatched. Germline V gene sequence: CDR1 GTSNPN, CDR2 SVGIG (reference sequence). The CDR3 covers 13 residues. This CDR3 is CAWSVTGGPEAFF. CDR3 DNA sequence: TGTGCCTGGAGCGTAACAGGGGGCCCTGAAGCTTTCTTT.

This clone was seen once. As DNA, the CDR3 is TGCGCCAGCAGCCAAGAGGGGGGCAGGGTCACCGGGGAGCTGTTTTTT. It is translated as CASSQEGGRVTGELFF. V is TRBV4-1 and J is TRBJ2-2; D is possibly TRBD1 or TRBD2 (6 bases each). There are 16 residues in the CDR3. V was cut by 0 bases and J by 4 bases, with 12 bases left in between. CDR1 and CDR2 (germline): MGHRA, YSYEKL.

The sample holds a few counts of this clone. This chain joins TRBV5-1 and TRBJ2-2; 8 bases line up with TRBD1. CDR1 is SGHRS, CDR2 YFSETQ, per germline. V was pared by 2 bases and J by 4 bases, with 7 bases of the junction left unmatched. The CDR3 is 16 amino acids. The DNA of the CDR3 is TGCGCCAGCAGCTTAGGACAGGGAGGACTCACCGGGGAGCTGTTTTTT. Translation gives CASSLGQGGLTGELFF.

V and J are TRBV6-6 and TRBJ1-5, with D possibly TRBD1 on 6 matching bases. In germline, CDR1 is MNHNY, CDR2 SVGAGI (reference sequence). Trimming removed 5 bases from V and 5 bases from J, with 16 bases in between. There are 15 residues in the CDR3. CDR3 region: CASSDRRAGDQPQHF. CDR3 nucleotide sequence: TGTGCCAGCAGTGACCGACGGGCAGGGGATCAGCCCCAGCATTTT.

This clone was seen a few times. The J gene is TRBJ2-1, the V gene TRBV6-6; 7 bases fit TRBD2. J lost 9 bases, V lost 3 bases, and 5 bases had no gene match. Germline V lookup: CDR1 MNHNY, CDR2 SVGAGI (reference sequence). The CDR3 extends over 13 amino acids. CDR3 residues: CASSYTGGSEQFF. CDR3 nucleotides: TGTGCCAGCAGTTATACGGGGGGAAGTGAGCAGTTCTTC.

This clone was seen more than once but under ten times. The CDR3 bases are TGCAGTGCTGTGGGGCGTAATGAAGCTTTCTTT. Amino acid sequence: CSAVGRNEAFF. The chain combines TRBV20-1 with TRBJ1-1, with D perhaps TRBD1 (5 bases). This CDR3 spans 11 amino acids. V gave up 5 bases and J gave up 7 bases, with 11 bases separating them. In germline, CDR1 is DFQATT, CDR2 SNEGSKA (reference sequence).

This clone was seen more than once but under ten times. The chain uses TRBV28 and TRBJ1-4; D perhaps matches TRBD1 (6 bases). The CDR3 is made up of 12 amino acids. The germline V and J ends were trimmed by 8 bases and 8 bases, with 12 bases remaining between them. Germline values: CDR1 MDHEN, CDR2 SYDVKM. CDR3 protein: CASSDSAEKLFF. Here the CDR3 DNA reads TGTGCCAGCTCGGACAGTGCGGAAAAACTGTTTTTT.

The chain joins TRBV19 to TRBJ2-3, with TRBD2 matching 10 bases. The CDR3 is 17 amino acids. J lost 3 bases, V lost 5 bases, and 11 bases had no gene match. Germline lookup yields CDR1 LNHDA and CDR2 SQIVND (reference sequence). For the CDR3, the DNA is TGTGCCAGTAGTCTCCTGGGCCTAGCGGGGGCGACAGATACGCAGTATTTT. Protein sequence: CASSLLGLAGATDTQYF.

The chain employs TRBV5-6 and TRBJ1-6; TRBD1 matches at 8 bases. CDR1 is SGHDT and CDR2 is YYEEEE in the germline V gene. CDR3 length: 15 residues. V shed 2 bases, J shed 5 bases, and the junction held 3 bases outside the gene matches. The CDR3 here is CASSFMDRDNSPLHF. The CDR3 DNA reads TGTGCCAGCAGCTTTATGGACAGGGATAATTCACCCCTCCACTTT.

Notes on this clone: This sample also contains other DNA sequences that code for the same CDR3. The rearrangement links TRBV4-1 to TRBJ2-7; the D gene is possibly TRBD2 (5 bases). The CDR3 is 13 amino acids. Trimming cost V 1 base and J 2 bases, with 6 bases left between them. CDR1 is MGHRA, CDR2 YSYEKL, per germline. The CDR3 reads CASSQGGTYEQYF. The CDR3 coding sequence is TGCGCCAGCAGCCAAGGAGGGACCTACGAGCAGTACTTC.

This clone was counted between two and nine times. The CDR3 loop is CASSALTGNRDRDTNEQFF. In nucleotides, the CDR3 is TGTGCCAGCAGTGCACTTACGGGGAACCGGGACAGGGATACCAATGAGCAGTTCTTC. V usage is TRBV2 and J usage is TRBJ2-1, with 9 positions matching TRBD1. J was trimmed by 6 bases and V by 4 bases; bases with no gene match: 19. The CDR3 has 19 residues. CDR1 is SNHLY, CDR2 FYNNEI, per germline.

This clone was counted between two and nine times. The CDR3 DNA reads as TGTGCCAGCAGCCCGCCGGGGGCAGAGACCCAGTACTTC. This gives the protein CASSPPGAETQYF. The V and J genes are TRBV13 and TRBJ2-5; either TRBD1 or TRBD2 may supply D (6 bases each). The CDR3 is 13 residues long. Trimming took 5 bases from V and 4 from J, leaving 11 bases between them. Looked up from germline, CDR1 is PRHDT and CDR2 is FYEKMQ (reference sequence).

The chain couples TRBV28 to TRBJ1-2; 7 positions agree with TRBD1. The CDR3 contains 14 residues. Looked up from germline, CDR1 is MDHEN and CDR2 is SYDVKM. Germline trimming cut 6 bases from V and 3 bases from J; bases unmatched to any gene: 7. The CDR3 nucleotides are TGTGCCAGCAGCCCCACAGGGGATGACTATGGCTACACCTTC. Translating gives CASSPTGDDYGYTF.

This clone was counted only a few times. The chain carries TRBV5-4 and TRBJ1-5, with unresolved D. Trimming cost V 4 bases and J 3 bases, with 11 bases left between them. Per the germline V gene, CDR1 is SGHNT and CDR2 is YYREEE (reference sequence). The CDR3 has 14 residues. CDR3 nucleotides: TGTGCCAGCAGCGTCATGGGGAACAATCAGCCCCAGCATTTT. Translating gives CASSVMGNNQPQHF.